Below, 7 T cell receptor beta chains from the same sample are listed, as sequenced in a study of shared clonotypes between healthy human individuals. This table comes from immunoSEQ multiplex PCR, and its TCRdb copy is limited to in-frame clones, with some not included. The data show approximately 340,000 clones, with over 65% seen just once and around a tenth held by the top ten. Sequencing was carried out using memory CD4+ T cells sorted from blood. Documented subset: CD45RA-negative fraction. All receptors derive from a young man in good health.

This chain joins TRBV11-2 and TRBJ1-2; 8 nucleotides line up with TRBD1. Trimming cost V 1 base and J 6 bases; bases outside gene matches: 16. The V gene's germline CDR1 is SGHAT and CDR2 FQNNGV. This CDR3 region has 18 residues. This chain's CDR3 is CASSLVVSRQGRVDGYTF. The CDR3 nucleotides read TGTGCCAGCAGCTTAGTTGTCAGTCGACAGGGGCGCGTAGATGGCTACACCTTC.

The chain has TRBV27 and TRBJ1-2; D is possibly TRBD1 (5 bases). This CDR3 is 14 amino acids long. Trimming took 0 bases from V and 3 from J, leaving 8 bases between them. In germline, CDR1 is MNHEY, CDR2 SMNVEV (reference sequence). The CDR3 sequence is CASSLSWGDYGYTF. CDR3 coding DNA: TGTGCCAGCAGTTTATCATGGGGGGACTATGGCTACACCTTC.

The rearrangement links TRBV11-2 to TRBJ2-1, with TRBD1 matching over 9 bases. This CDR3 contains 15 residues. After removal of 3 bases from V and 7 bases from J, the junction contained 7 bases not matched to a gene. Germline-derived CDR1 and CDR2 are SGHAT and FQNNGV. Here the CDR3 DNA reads TGTGCCAGCAGCTTCGTTACAGGGGGCAGGAATGAGCAGTTCTTC. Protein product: CASSFVTGGRNEQFF.

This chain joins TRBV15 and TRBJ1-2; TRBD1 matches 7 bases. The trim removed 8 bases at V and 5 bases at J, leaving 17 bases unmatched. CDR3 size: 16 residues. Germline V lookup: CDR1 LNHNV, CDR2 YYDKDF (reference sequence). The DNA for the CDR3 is TGTGCCACCGAAATGGAGGCAGACAGGGCTGTTTATGGCTACACCTTC. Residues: CATEMEADRAVYGYTF.

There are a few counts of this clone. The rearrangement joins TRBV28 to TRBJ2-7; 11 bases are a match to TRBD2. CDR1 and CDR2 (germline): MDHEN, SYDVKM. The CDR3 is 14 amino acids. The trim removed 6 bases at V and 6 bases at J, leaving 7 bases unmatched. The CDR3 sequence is CASRTSGRTFEQYF. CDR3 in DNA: TGTGCCAGCAGAACTAGCGGGAGAACGTTCGAGCAGTACTTC.

The chain's CDR3 is CASTPGSRNEQFF. The CDR3 DNA is TGTGCCAGCACGCCGGGATCGCGCAATGAGCAGTTCTTC. The chain links TRBV6-1 to TRBJ2-1, with D possibly TRBD2 on 5 matching bases. Germline V CDR1 and CDR2: MNHNS, SASEGT. The germline V and J ends were trimmed by 7 bases and 6 bases, with 13 bases remaining between them. This CDR3 spans 13 amino acids.

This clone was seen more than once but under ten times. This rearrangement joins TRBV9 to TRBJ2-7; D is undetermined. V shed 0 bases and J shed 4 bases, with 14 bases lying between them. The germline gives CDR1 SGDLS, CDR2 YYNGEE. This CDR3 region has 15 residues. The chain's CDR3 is CASSVGPGTQYEQYF. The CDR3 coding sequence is TGTGCCAGCAGCGTAGGTCCAGGAACTCAATACGAGCAGTACTTC. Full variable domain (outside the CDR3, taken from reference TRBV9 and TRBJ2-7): DSGVTQTPKHLITATGQRVTLRCSPRSGDLSVYWYQQSLDQGLQFLIQYYNGEERAKGNILERFSAQQFPDLHSELNLSSLELGDSALYFCASSVGPGTQYEQYFGPGTRLTVT.